Reported below is one TCR beta chain. Its specificity is not known. This record belongs to a study of shared clonotypes between healthy human individuals. The study, taken as a whole, reports: Only blood was sampled; tissue repertoires likely differ. Donors were few, which limited the genetic and exposure-history diversity represented. Sharing across four donors was seen in 5% to 5.5% of naive CD4 clonotypes.

CDR3 length: 14 residues. The V segment lost 6 bases and the J segment 7 bases; nucleotides outside the gene matches: 9. The germline gives CDR1 SQVTM, CDR2 ANQGSEA. TCRdb's copy holds only in-frame clones and misses some; the assay was immunoSEQ multiplex PCR. The profile shows 2.3 million or so clones, over 85% of them singletons. Splitting of CD4+ cells produced CD45RA+ naive and CD45RA-negative memory subsets. J is TRBJ2-2 and V is TRBV29-1; 9 bases match TRBD1. The receptor comes from a man aged 18 to 35 in good health. Some clones in this sample may be carry-over from other donors' samples. The source material was naive CD4+ T cells from PBMCs. Noted subset: CD45RA+ positively selected. CDR3 nucleotides: TGCAGCGTAGGACAGGGGTCGCTGAGCGGGGAGCTGTTTTTT. This sequence encodes CSVGQGSLSGELFF.